The entry below describes one TCR beta chain. There is no known antigen for this receptor. Per-base qualities were not stored, and no clone one base away is much larger. Library preparation was by 5' RACE. The sequencer listed for this sample is Illumina HiSeq 2500. A second roughly 7 to 12 cycle PCR used a sample-barcoded 5' primer and a J-beta primer mix. Each TCR beta cDNA molecule received a unique molecular identifier from a template-switch 5' adaptor carrying 12 random nucleotides. At least 3 million CDR3-containing paired-end reads were obtained from each sample. First-strand cDNA synthesis was performed from all RNA using the Mint cDNA synthesis kit, with priming by a TRBC-specific oligonucleotide. Following uracil-DNA glycosylase treatment, a first 18-cycle PCR with universal primers M1SS and BC2_uni_R was performed on all cDNA. In the paper's pipeline: Each sample was normalized by randomly selecting 1 million high-quality reads, each carrying a distinct molecular identifier. Instead of being binned into consensus sequences, reads with shared molecular identifiers were discarded. MiTCR, run with a Q25 quality threshold and the strictest error-elimination algorithm, handled CDR3 identification, clonotype clustering and error correction. A nonparametric unseen species model with Euler transformation was used to estimate lower-bound total TCR beta diversity. TCRdb applied fastp at Q25 and MiXCR to the public reads, then kept only in-frame beta chains. Merged by CDR3 protein, the rows form single entries marked with the most common genes and DNA. What appears here as the V and J calls and clone size reflects TCRdb's work, not the paper's. This sample comprises roughly 1,800,000 distinct CDR3 sequences, 49% of them detected only once. Clones ranked in the top ten supply around 2.1% of the sample.

The approximately 39 donors, aged roughly 6 to 95 years, were systemically healthy Caucasian individuals from Russia. Roughly 9.5 milliliters of peripheral blood were drawn from each donor into EDTA-treated Vacutainer tubes. Ficoll-Paque density-gradient centrifugation was used to isolate PBMCs, with at least 7 million per sample. Total RNA was extracted from PBMCs with Trizol reagent, with at least 5 micrograms obtained per sample. Naive CD45RAhigh/CD27high T cell percentages were measured by flow cytometry on a PBMC aliquot from every donor. The CDR3 spans 14 residues, from the cysteine through the phenylalanine. CDR3 DNA only is kept here, 42 bases in frame from base 1. The V end loses 5 bases and the J end loses 6 bases, and a stretch of 16 bases separates them. From a lookup of the germline V gene (reference sequence), CDR1 and CDR2 are LNHDA and SQIVND. These data are taken from a study of blood T cells in healthy people across ages (dated by TCRdb to 2015 to 2017). Turning to the overall study: In model experiments, template switching captured about one uniquely barcoded TCR beta cDNA molecule for every two T cells. The study measured age-related changes in TCR beta repertoire diversity using deep sequencing normalized with unique cDNA molecular identifiers. The donors were split into four age groups: young (average around 17 years), middle-aged (about 40), aged (over 55) and long-lived (approximately 89). To avoid experimental bias, donors of different ages were randomly spread across the sequencing lanes. Using the same blood draw, the study looked at two additional independent replicas of 1 million unique cDNA reads for two donors, one aged 18 to 30 and the other aged 80 or older.

Results and caveats for the whole study, not just this receptor: The percentage of naive T cells measured by flow cytometry correlated strongly with observed TCR beta diversity. Compared with the aged group, more naive CD4+ T cells, fewer expanded clones and increased TCR diversity were shown by the long-lived group, suggesting age selection. Total diversity estimates from one million sequenced T cells were considered lower bounds and underestimates. Since profiling was done on bulk unsorted PBMCs, naive and antigen-experienced compartments could not be conclusively compared. The CMV infection status of donors was not known, potentially confounding age-related changes in expanded clonotypes. As age increased, observed TCR beta diversity per million T cells dropped in a roughly linear way, and a significant reduction was already evident by age roughly 36.

The chain joins TRBV19 to TRBJ1-1; no confident D gene assignment can be made. Sequenced: blood. The TCR was taken from a woman between 40 and 55 years old in good health. The CDR3 in this case is CASSPSGVMAEAFF. The nucleotide sequence reads TGTGCCAGTAGTCCAAGTGGGGTCATGGCTGAAGCTTTCTTT.